This is a list of T cell receptor beta chains from one sample in a study of identical twins. MiXCR, applied by TCRdb to the 5' RACE reads, yields one record per CDR3 protein. The sample has hundreds of thousands of distinct CDR3 sequences, approximately 20% seen once. This sample also appeared in a second study, on yellow fever vaccine responses in identical twins.

The sequenced material came from CD4+ T cells sorted from blood. Receptor source: a woman under 30 in good health. Each CDR3 is given with its conserved first and last residue. Each record gives: V gene, J gene, D gene, clone size, CDR3 DNA, CDR3 protein. D genes are given only for firm matches. Some rows mark clone size as missing; the rest say once, few, many or name a class of expanded clone.

TRBV24-1,TRBJ1-1,-,-,TGTGCCACCAGTGACCGGGGGGGTGAAGCTTTCTTT,CATSDRGGEAFF
TRBV7-9,TRBJ2-1,TRBD2,few,TGTGCCAGCAGCTTAGGGTCACTAGCGGATGAGCAGTTCTTC,CASSLGSLADEQFF
TRBV12-3/TRBV12-4,TRBJ1-6,-,-,TGTGCCAGCAGTTTTCTTAGGGTCTCACCCCTCCACTTT,CASSFLRVSPLHF
TRBV12-3/TRBV12-4,TRBJ1-2,-,few,TGTGTCAGCAGTTTCATGGGGCGTGGGGGCTACACCTTC,CVSSFMGRGGYTF
TRBV2,TRBJ2-5,-,-,TGTGCCAGCAGTAGCCAACCTCTAGCGCCAGAGACCCAGTACTTC,CASSSQPLAPETQYF
TRBV6-1,TRBJ1-1,TRBD1,few,TGTGCCAGCAGTCCACGCCCGCAGGGGGTGGGCACTGAAGCTTTCTTT,CASSPRPQGVGTEAFF
TRBV5-5,TRBJ1-5,-,-,TGTGCCAGCACTCAGGGGCAGGGTTATAGTCAGCCCCAGCATTTT,CASTQGQGYSQPQHF
TRBV12-3/TRBV12-4,TRBJ2-3,-,-,TGTGCCAGCAGTTTAGGTCGGGGGCAGGTATCTGTCCGTCGGGATACGCAGTATTTT,CASSLGRGQVSVRRDTQYF
TRBV19,TRBJ1-1,-,-,TGTGCCAGTAGTCCAGGGGAAAACACTGAAGCTTTCTTT,CASSPGENTEAFF
TRBV28,TRBJ1-5,-,-,TGTGCCAGCAGTTCTGGGGAAGTTTATAGCAATCAGCCCCAGCATTTT,CASSSGEVYSNQPQHF
TRBV11-3,TRBJ2-1,-,-,TGTGCCAGCAGCTCTAGTTACGAGCAGTTCTTC,CASSSSYEQFF
TRBV7-9,TRBJ2-1,-,-,TGTGCCAGCAGCCGGGGCGCTGACGAGCAGTTCTTC,CASSRGADEQFF
TRBV5-1,TRBJ2-2,TRBD2,-,TGCGCCAGCAGCGGGGGGACTAGCGGGAGCAAGACCGGGGAGCTGTTTTTT,CASSGGTSGSKTGELFF
TRBV10-3,TRBJ1-2,-,-,TGTGCCATCAGTGAAGGTGGAGGGGTTTTGGGAAACTATGGCTACACCTTC,CAISEGGGVLGNYGYTF
TRBV20-1,TRBJ2-3,-,few,TGCAGTGCACAGACGGGGGCCGTAACAGATACGCAGTATTTT,CSAQTGAVTDTQYF
TRBV12-3/TRBV12-4,TRBJ2-1,TRBD2,-,TGTGCCAGCAGTGTAGCGGGAGGGTGGAATGAGCAGTTCTTC,CASSVAGGWNEQFF
TRBV18,TRBJ2-3,TRBD1,-,TGTGCCACCTCGGGACAGGACATTACAGATACGCAGTATTTT,CATSGQDITDTQYF
TRBV25-1,TRBJ2-2,-,-,TGTGCCAGCAGTGACTACCAGCCGAACACCGGGGAGCTGTTTTTT,CASSDYQPNTGELFF
TRBV20-1,TRBJ2-1,-,-,TGCAGTGCTAGAGTAGCAGGGTCCAATTTTGGCAATGAGCAGTTCTTC,CSARVAGSNFGNEQFF
TRBV24-1,TRBJ2-1,TRBD1,few,TGTGCCACCAGTGACGGACAGGGGATCGATGAGCAGTTCTTC,CATSDGQGIDEQFF
TRBV7-9,TRBJ2-3,TRBD2,few,TGTGCCAGCAGCTTAAATGCGGGAGGGCCAGATACGCAGTATTTT,CASSLNAGGPDTQYF
TRBV5-1,TRBJ2-1,TRBD2,few,TGCGCCAGCAGCCTGGGGGGGACTAGCGTTAACAATGAGCAGTTCTTC,CASSLGGTSVNNEQFF
TRBV5-1,TRBJ2-5,TRBD2,-,TGCGCCAGCAGCTTGATCGGGACTACGGCTTTGGAGACCCAGTACTTC,CASSLIGTTALETQYF
TRBV29-1,TRBJ2-2,-,few,TGCAGCGTGGGGGGACACGTAGGCTCCGGGGAGCTGTTTTTT,CSVGGHVGSGELFF
TRBV6-1,TRBJ2-2,-,-,TGTGCCAGCCAAGACTCGGATGACGCCGGGGAGCTGTTTTTT,CASQDSDDAGELFF
TRBV20-1,TRBJ2-3,-,few,TGCAGTGCTAGAGACCAGGGGAGGGGGCACACAGATACGCAGTATTTT,CSARDQGRGHTDTQYF
TRBV27,TRBJ2-2,-,-,TGTGCCAGCAGTACCCGAGCGGACACCGGGGAGCTGTTTTTT,CASSTRADTGELFF
TRBV7-9,TRBJ2-7,TRBD2,few,TGTGCCAGCAGCCGGGAGGGTGGGGGCTACGAGCAGTACTTC,CASSREGGGYEQYF
TRBV5-5,TRBJ2-2,-,-,TGTGCCAGCAGCTTATGGGACTTCACCGGGGAGCTGTTTTTT,CASSLWDFTGELFF
TRBV5-1,TRBJ2-7,-,few,TGCGCCAGCAGCTTGGGGGGAGGACACCACTCGGATGGGCAGTACTTC,CASSLGGGHHSDGQYF
TRBV6-2/TRBV6-3,TRBJ2-3,TRBD2,-,TGTGCCAGCAGGCCTAGCGGTCGCACAGATACGCAGTATTTT,CASRPSGRTDTQYF
TRBV12-3/TRBV12-4,TRBJ1-2,TRBD1,few,TGTGCCAGCAGTGCCGGGACAGCCAACTATGGCTACACCTTC,CASSAGTANYGYTF
TRBV11-2,TRBJ2-7,-,few,TGTGCCAGCAGCTTAGTACTCGATTACGAGCAGTACTTC,CASSLVLDYEQYF
TRBV10-3,TRBJ2-3,TRBD1,-,TGTGCCATCCAAGGACAGGGGACAGATACGCAGTATTTT,CAIQGQGTDTQYF
TRBV10-3,TRBJ2-3,-,few,TGTGCCATCAGTGATTTTGGACAGTCAATAGATACGCAGTATTTT,CAISDFGQSIDTQYF
TRBV7-8,TRBJ2-1,TRBD2,-,TGTGCCAGCAGCTTAGTCAATCTAGCGGGAGGCAATGAGCAGTTCTTC,CASSLVNLAGGNEQFF
TRBV27,TRBJ2-2,TRBD2,-,TGTGCCAGCAGTTGGGCGACTAGCGGAAACACCGGGGAGCTGTTTTTT,CASSWATSGNTGELFF
TRBV5-6,TRBJ2-3,-,-,TGTGCCAGCAGAGAGTGGGGGACAGATACGCAGTATTTT,CASREWGTDTQYF
TRBV11-1,TRBJ2-7,TRBD1,-,TGTGCCAGCAGCGTTCCATGGGACAGAGATACGTTTCGTCCCTCCTACGAGCAGTACTTC,CASSVPWDRDTFRPSYEQYF
TRBV6-5,TRBJ2-3,-,few,TGTGCCAGCAGTTACGGCCGTCCGGAGGGGGCAGCAGATACGCAGTATTTT,CASSYGRPEGAADTQYF
TRBV20-1,TRBJ2-3,-,many,TGCAGTGCTAGGTTCGGTCCAGATACGCAGTATTTT,CSARFGPDTQYF
TRBV20-1,TRBJ2-5,-,few,TGCAGTGCTAGCGGGGGGACAGGCGGGGAGACCCAGTACTTC,CSASGGTGGETQYF
TRBV12-3/TRBV12-4,TRBJ2-3,-,many,TGTGCCAGCAGTTGGGGAGGTGGACCCCCTACGCAGTATTTT,CASSWGGGPPTQYF
TRBV20-1,TRBJ2-3,-,-,TGCAGTGCTAGAGTCCCCTCAGATACGCAGTATTTT,CSARVPSDTQYF
TRBV9,TRBJ2-2,TRBD2,-,TGTGCCAGCAGCGTAGTTCGAGCGGGAGGGAACACCGGGGAGCTGTTTTTT,CASSVVRAGGNTGELFF
TRBV18,TRBJ2-4,TRBD1,-,TGTGCCAGCTCACCGGGACAGGAGGGCCGACTTTCCCTCAAAAACATTCAGTACTTC,CASSPGQEGRLSLKNIQYF
TRBV28,TRBJ1-2,-,few,TGTGCCAGCAGTTTACAGCAGCTTAACTATGGCTACACCTTC,CASSLQQLNYGYTF
TRBV12-3/TRBV12-4,TRBJ2-1,TRBD1,once,TGTGCCAGCAAACTCCTCGGGACAGGGGTTAATGAGCAGTTCTTC,CASKLLGTGVNEQFF
TRBV9,TRBJ2-1,-,few,TGTGCCAGCAGCGTTAGATTGGGGGGACCAAGCTCCTACAATGAGCAGTTCTTC,CASSVRLGGPSSYNEQFF